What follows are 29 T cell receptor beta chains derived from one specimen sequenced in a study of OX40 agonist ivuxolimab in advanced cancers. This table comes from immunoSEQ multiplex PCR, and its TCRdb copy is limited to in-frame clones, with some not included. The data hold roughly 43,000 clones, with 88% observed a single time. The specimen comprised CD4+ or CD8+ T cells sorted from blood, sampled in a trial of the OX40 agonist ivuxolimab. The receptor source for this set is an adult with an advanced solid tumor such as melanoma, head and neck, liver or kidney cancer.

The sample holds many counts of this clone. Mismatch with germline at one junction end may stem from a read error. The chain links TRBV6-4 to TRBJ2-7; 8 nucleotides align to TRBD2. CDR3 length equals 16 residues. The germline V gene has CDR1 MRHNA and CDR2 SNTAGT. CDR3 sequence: CASSYSSSGAAYEQYF. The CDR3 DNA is TGTGCCAGCAGTTACTCGAGTAGCGGGGCCGCCTACGAGCAGTACTTC.

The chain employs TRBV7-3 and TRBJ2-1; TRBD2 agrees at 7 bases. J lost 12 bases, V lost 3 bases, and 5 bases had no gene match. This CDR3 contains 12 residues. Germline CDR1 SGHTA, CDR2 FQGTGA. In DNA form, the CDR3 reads TGTGCCAGCAGCTTTGGGCGGGAGCTGCAGTTCTTC. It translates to CASSFGRELQFF.

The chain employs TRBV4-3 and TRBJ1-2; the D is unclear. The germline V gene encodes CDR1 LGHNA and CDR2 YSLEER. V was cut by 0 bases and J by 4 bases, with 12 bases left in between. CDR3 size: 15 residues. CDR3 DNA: TGCGCCAGCAGCCAAGAAATGACACTCCCCTATGGCTACACCTTC. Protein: CASSQEMTLPYGYTF.

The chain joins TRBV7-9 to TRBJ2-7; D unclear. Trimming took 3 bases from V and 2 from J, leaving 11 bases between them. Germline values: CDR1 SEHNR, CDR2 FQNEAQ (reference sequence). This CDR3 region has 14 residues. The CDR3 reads CASSFLGYAYEQYF. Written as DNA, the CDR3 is TGTGCCAGCAGCTTCCTGGGATATGCCTACGAGCAGTACTTC.

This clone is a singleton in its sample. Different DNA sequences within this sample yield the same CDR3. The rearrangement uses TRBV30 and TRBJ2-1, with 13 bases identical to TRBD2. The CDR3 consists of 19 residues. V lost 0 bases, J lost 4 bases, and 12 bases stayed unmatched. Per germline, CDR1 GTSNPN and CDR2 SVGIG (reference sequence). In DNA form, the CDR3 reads TGTGCCTGGAGTGTAGGTTTACTAGCGGGAGGGGTGGGGTACAATGAGCAGTTCTTC. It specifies CAWSVGLLAGGVGYNEQFF.

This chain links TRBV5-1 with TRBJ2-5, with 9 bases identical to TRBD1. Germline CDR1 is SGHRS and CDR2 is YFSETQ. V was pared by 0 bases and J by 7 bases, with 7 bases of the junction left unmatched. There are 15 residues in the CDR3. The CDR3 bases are TGCGCCAGCAGCTTGGTTCCGGGACAGGGTGCGACCCAGTACTTC. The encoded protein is CASSLVPGQGATQYF.

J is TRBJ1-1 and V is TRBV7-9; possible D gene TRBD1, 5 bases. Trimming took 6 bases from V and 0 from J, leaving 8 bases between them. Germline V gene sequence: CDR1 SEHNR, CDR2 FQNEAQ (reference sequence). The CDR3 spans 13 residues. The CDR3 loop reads CASSQGVNTEAFF. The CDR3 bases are TGTGCCAGCAGTCAAGGGGTGAACACTGAAGCTTTCTTT.

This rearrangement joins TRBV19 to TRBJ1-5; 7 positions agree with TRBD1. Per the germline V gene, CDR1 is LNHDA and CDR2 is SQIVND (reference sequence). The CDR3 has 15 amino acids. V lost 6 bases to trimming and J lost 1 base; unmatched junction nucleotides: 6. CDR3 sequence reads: CASSSSGGSNQPQHF. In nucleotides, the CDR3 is TGTGCCAGTAGCTCTTCAGGGGGGAGCAATCAGCCCCAGCATTTT.

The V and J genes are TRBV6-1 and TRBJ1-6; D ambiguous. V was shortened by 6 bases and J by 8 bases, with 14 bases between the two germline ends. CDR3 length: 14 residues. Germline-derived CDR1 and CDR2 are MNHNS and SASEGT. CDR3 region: CASRDLRQDSPLHF. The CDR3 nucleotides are TGTGCCAGCAGGGACCTCCGTCAGGATTCACCCCTCCACTTT.

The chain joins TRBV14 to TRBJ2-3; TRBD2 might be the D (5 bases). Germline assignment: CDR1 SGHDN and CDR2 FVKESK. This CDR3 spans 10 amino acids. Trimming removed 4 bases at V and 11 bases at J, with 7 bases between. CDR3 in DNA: TGTGCCAGCAGCCTGGCGGGGCAGTATTTT. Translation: CASSLAGQYF.

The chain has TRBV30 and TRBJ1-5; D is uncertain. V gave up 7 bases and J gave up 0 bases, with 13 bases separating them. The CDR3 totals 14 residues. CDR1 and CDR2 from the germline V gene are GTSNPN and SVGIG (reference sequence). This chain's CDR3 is CAFSSYRSNQPQHF. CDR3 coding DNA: TGTGCCTTCTCTTCCTACCGTAGCAATCAGCCCCAGCATTTT.

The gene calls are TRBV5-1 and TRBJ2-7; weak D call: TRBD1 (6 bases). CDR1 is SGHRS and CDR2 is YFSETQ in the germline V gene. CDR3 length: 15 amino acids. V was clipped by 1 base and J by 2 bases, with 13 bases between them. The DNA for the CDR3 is TGCGCCAGCAGCTTGTCAGGGGACATACCCTACGAGCAGTACTTC. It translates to CASSLSGDIPYEQYF.

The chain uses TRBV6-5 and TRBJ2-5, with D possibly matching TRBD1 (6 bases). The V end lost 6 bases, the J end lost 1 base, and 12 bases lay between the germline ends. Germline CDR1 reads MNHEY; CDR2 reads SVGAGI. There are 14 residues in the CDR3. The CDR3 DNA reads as TGTGCCAGCAGCAATACAGGGACCCAAGAGACCCAGTACTTC. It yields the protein CASSNTGTQETQYF.

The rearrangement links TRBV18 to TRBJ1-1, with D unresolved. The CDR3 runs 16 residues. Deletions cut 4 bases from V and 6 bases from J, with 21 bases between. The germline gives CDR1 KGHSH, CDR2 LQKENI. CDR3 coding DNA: TGTGCCAGCTCACAGAGTGCAGGACGTGAGAGGGCTGAAGCTTTCTTT. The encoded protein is CASSQSAGRERAEAFF.

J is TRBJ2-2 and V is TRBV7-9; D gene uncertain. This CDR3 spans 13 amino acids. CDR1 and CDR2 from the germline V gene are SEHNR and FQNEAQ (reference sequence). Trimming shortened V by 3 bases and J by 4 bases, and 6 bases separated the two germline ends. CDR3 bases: TGTGCCAGCAGCTTCCCAGTCACCGGGGAGCTGTTTTTT. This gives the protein CASSFPVTGELFF. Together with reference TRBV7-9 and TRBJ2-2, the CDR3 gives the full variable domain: DTGVSQNPRHKITKRGQNVTFRCDPISEHNRLYWYRQTLGQGPEFLTYFQNEAQLEKSRLLSDRFSAERPKGSFSTLEIQRTEQGDSAMYLCASSFPVTGELFFGEGSRLTVL.

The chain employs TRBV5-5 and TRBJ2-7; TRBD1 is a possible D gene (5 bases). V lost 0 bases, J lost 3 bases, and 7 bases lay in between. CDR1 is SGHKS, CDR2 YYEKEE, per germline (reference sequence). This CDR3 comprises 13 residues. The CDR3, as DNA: TGTGCCAGCAGCTTGGTAGACAGCTACGAGCAGTACTTC. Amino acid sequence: CASSLVDSYEQYF.

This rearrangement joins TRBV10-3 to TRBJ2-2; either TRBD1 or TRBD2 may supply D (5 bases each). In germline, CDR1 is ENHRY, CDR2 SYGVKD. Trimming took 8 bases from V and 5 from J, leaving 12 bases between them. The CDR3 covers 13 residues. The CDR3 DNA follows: TGTGCCATCCGGGGCGATCGAACCGGGGAGCTGTTTTTT. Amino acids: CAIRGDRTGELFF.

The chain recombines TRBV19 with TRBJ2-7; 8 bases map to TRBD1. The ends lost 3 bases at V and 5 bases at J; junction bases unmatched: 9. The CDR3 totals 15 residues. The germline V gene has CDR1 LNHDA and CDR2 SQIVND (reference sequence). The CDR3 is CASSIRQGASDEQYF. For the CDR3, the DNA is TGTGCCAGTAGTATCCGCCAGGGGGCTTCGGACGAGCAGTACTTC. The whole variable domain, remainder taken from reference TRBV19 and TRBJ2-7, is DGGITQSPKYLFRKEGQNVTLSCEQNLNHDAMYWYRQDPGQGLRLIYYSQIVNDFQKGDIAEGYSVSREKKESFPLTVTSAQKNPTAFYLCASSIRQGASDEQYFGPGTRLTVT.

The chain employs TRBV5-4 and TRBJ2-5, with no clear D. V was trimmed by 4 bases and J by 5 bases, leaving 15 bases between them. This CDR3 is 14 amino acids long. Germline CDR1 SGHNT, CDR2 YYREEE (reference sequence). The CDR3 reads CASSPEPAAETQYF. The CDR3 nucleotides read TGTGCCAGCAGCCCGGAACCGGCAGCGGAGACCCAGTACTTC. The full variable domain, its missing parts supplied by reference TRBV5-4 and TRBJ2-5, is ETGVTQSPTHLIKTRGQQVTLRCSSQSGHNTVSWYQQALGQGPQFIFQYYREEENGRGNFPPRFSGLQFPNYSSELNVNALELDDSALYLCASSPEPAAETQYFGPGTRLLVL.

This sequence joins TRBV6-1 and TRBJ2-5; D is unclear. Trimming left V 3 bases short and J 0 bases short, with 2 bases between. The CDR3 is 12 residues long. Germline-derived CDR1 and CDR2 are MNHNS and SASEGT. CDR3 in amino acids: CASSEYQETQYF. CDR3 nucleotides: TGTGCCAGCAGTGAGTACCAAGAGACCCAGTACTTC.

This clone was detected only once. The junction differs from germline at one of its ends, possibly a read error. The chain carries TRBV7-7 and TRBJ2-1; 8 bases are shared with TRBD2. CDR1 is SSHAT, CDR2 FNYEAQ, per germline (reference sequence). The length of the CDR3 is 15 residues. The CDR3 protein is CASSPRAGATDEQFF. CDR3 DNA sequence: TGTGCTAGCAGCCCAAGAGCGGGGGCAACAGATGAGCAGTTCTTC.

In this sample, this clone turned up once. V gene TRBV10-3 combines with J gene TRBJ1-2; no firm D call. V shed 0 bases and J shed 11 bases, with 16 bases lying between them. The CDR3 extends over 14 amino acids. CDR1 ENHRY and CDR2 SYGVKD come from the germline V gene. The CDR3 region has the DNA TGTGCCATCAGTGAGTCGCAGGTACGAATGAGGTACACCTTC. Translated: CAISESQVRMRYTF.

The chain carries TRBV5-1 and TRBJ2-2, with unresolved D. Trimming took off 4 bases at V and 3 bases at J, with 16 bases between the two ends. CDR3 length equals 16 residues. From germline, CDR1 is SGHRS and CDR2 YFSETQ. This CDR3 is CASSVTEGSYTGELFF. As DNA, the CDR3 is TGCGCCAGCAGCGTAACAGAAGGCTCCTACACCGGGGAGCTGTTTTTT. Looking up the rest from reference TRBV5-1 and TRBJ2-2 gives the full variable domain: KAGVTQTPRYLIKTRGQQVTLSCSPISGHRSVSWYQQTPGQGLQFLFEYFSETQRNKGNFPGRFSGRQFSNSRSEMNVSTLELGDSALYLCASSVTEGSYTGELFFGEGSRLTVL.

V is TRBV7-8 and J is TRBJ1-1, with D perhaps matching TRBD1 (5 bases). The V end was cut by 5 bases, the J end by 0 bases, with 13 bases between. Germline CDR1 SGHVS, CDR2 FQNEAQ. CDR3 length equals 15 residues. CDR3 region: CASSKLGGMNTEAFF. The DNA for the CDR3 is TGTGCCAGCAGCAAATTGGGGGGAATGAACACTGAAGCTTTCTTT.

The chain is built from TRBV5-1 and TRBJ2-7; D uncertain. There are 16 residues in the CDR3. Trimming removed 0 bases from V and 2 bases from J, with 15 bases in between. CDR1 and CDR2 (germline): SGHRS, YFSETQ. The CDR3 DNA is TGCGCCAGCAGCTTGGAGTTTTCTGCACCTCCCTACGAGCAGTACTTC. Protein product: CASSLEFSAPPYEQYF.

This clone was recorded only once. The CDR3 DNA reads as TGTGCCATCAGTGAGTCTGGTATTGAGCAGTTCTTC. Amino acids: CAISESGIEQFF. This chain uses TRBV10-3 with TRBJ2-1; D is unclear. Trimming pared 0 bases from V and 9 bases from J, leaving 6 bases between. Germline lookup yields CDR1 ENHRY and CDR2 SYGVKD. The CDR3 is 12 amino acids.

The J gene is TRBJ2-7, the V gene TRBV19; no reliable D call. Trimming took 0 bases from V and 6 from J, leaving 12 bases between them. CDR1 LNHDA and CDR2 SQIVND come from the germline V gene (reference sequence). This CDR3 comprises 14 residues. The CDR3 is CASSIDWSPIEQYF. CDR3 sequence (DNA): TGTGCCAGTAGTATAGATTGGAGCCCCATCGAGCAGTACTTC.

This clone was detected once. CDR3 sequence reads: CASFPTSGGQHNEQFF. CDR3 sequence (DNA): TGCGCCAGCTTCCCCACTAGCGGGGGCCAACACAATGAGCAGTTCTTC. V and J are TRBV5-1 and TRBJ2-1; 11 nucleotides agree with TRBD2. Germline V CDR1 and CDR2: SGHRS, YFSETQ. The CDR3 is made up of 16 amino acids. Trimming cost V 7 bases and J 5 bases; bases outside gene matches: 11. Together with reference TRBV5-1 and TRBJ2-1, the CDR3 gives the full variable domain: KAGVTQTPRYLIKTRGQQVTLSCSPISGHRSVSWYQQTPGQGLQFLFEYFSETQRNKGNFPGRFSGRQFSNSRSEMNVSTLELGDSALYLCASFPTSGGQHNEQFFGPGTRLTVL.

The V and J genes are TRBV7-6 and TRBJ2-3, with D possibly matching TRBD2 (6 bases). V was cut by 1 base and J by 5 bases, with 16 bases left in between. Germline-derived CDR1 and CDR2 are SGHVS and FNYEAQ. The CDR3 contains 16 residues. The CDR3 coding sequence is TGTGCCAGCAGCTTAGGTAACGCGGGGAATCAAGATACGCAGTATTTT. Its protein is CASSLGNAGNQDTQYF.